A selection of T cell receptor beta chains follows, all from one sample in a study of CD8 T cells in ankylosing spondylitis. TCRdb analysed the 5' RACE reads with MiXCR anew, one entry per CDR3 protein. The data show approximately 300,000 distinct CDR3 sequences, 8% seen once. The sequenced material came from blood, either unsorted or a sorted T cell fraction (not recorded which). The source is a male donor with ankylosing spondylitis. The CDR3 runs from the conserved cysteine through the conserved F or W. Each record gives: CDR3 protein, clone size, V gene. Rows give clone size only sometimes, using once, few, many, or a class for an expanded clone.

CASSPRAETNYGYTF	-	TRBV4-2
CASSQARFRTSGSVGSYNEQFF	-	TRBV4-1
CSVVEGQETQYF	-	TRBV29-1
CAISEGTSGRAGEQFF	-	TRBV10-3
CASRSGLAGELFF	few	TRBV11-3
CASSGGDGGYGYTF	-	TRBV9
CATSDTGAHEQYF	few	TRBV24-1
CASITTWGLHNEQFF	many	TRBV28
CASSPTAAGYNEQFF	-	TRBV18
CAWSTADTQYF	few	TRBV30
CASLGGGQLYNEQFF	few	TRBV7-2
CASSQAGVGGRGYTF	few	TRBV14
CASSFVGQGYNEQFF	-	TRBV28
CAWGQGPTYEQYF	-	TRBV30